This TCR beta chain was found in a study of T-cell reconstitution after alpha-beta-depleted transplantation in children. Study-level points and caveats: The authors attributed T-cell counts and diversity one year after transplant mostly to newly produced T cells. Surviving recipient T cells and thymic progenitors underlay high day-60 TCRbeta diversity in some patients. Roughly two months post-transplant, alpha-beta T cells reportedly originated from several hundred graft clones that had expanded.

It was with unique molecular identifiers that the TCRbeta library was prepared. TCRdb called the PCR reads again in MiXCR, with one record for every CDR3 protein. Of 250,000 to 300,000 distinct CDR3 sequences in the sample, roughly 9.1% were seen once. A word on this clonotype: Its specificity is unknown.

The clonotype comes from a boy younger than two with acute myeloid leukemia, due to receive a stem cell transplant. Sequencing used PBMCs, obtained before TCRalphabeta/CD19-depleted stem cell transplant.

Here the CDR3 DNA reads TGTGCCAGCCAAGGATTTGGGTCCTCCTACGAGCAGTACTTC. This sequence encodes CASQGFGSSYEQYF. This chain connects TRBV14 to TRBJ2-7; no definite D call. This CDR3 comprises 14 residues. Germline CDR1 and CDR2: SGHDN and FVKESK. Trimming took 8 bases from V and 0 from J, leaving 14 bases between them.